This entry lists 23 T cell receptor beta chains sequenced from one sample in a study of T cell changes during pregnancy in multiple sclerosis. TCRdb keeps only in-frame clones here, not all; method: immunoSEQ multiplex PCR. In the table there are around 71,000 clones, roughly nine tenths of which are singletons. The material was peripheral blood, obtained in the third trimester of pregnancy. These TCRs come from a female donor with multiple sclerosis, enrolled in a pregnancy study.

The chain combines TRBV4-3 with TRBJ2-3, with TRBD2 matching over 8 bases. V trimming: 5 bases; J trimming: 3 bases; junction bases outside the gene matches: 4. Germline lookup yields CDR1 LGHNA and CDR2 YSLEER. CDR3 size: 14 residues. The CDR3 sequence is CASSAGLETDTQYF. CDR3 coding DNA: TGCGCCAGCAGCGCGGGACTAGAAACAGATACGCAGTATTTT.

The chain has TRBV10-3 and TRBJ2-7; 10 nucleotides agree with TRBD1. This CDR3 is built from 15 residues. The V and J ends lost 5 bases and 5 bases, in that order; junction bases with no gene match: 9. The germline gives CDR1 ENHRY, CDR2 SYGVKD. Here the CDR3 reads CAISTGRTGGHEQYF. DNA of the CDR3: TGTGCCATCAGTACCGGTCGGACAGGGGGGCACGAGCAGTACTTC.

V and J are TRBV19 and TRBJ2-2, with 9 bases identical to TRBD1. V shed 10 bases and J 3 bases; nucleotides not matched to a gene: 9. The germline CDR1 and CDR2 sequences are LNHDA and SQIVND (reference sequence). CDR3 length: 15 residues. The CDR3: CATSDRGFHTGELFF. The CDR3 nucleotides are TGTGCCACCTCGGACAGGGGCTTTCACACCGGGGAGCTGTTTTTT.

This rearrangement joins TRBV5-6 to TRBJ1-2; D gene unclear. V gave up 4 bases and J gave up 5 bases, with 18 bases separating them. Germline V CDR1 and CDR2: SGHDT, YYEEEE. There are 15 residues in the CDR3. The CDR3 reads CASSPPLSASYGYTF. CDR3 DNA: TGTGCCAGCAGCCCCCCCCTATCCGCTTCATATGGCTACACCTTC.

V usage is TRBV19 and J usage is TRBJ2-2, with TRBD1 identical over 7 bases. The CDR3 is made up of 15 amino acids. Germline CDR1 LNHDA, CDR2 SQIVND (reference sequence). J was trimmed by 3 bases and V by 7 bases; bases with no gene match: 8. CDR3 DNA sequence: TGTGCCAGTACCCTACAGGGGATGGACACCGGGGAGCTGTTTTTT. It encodes CASTLQGMDTGELFF.

The rearrangement links TRBV30 to TRBJ2-5; 8 bases line up with TRBD1. CDR1 is GTSNPN, CDR2 SVGIG, per germline (reference sequence). V trimming: 4 bases; J trimming: 1 base; junction bases outside the gene matches: 17. CDR3 length equals 18 residues. The chain's CDR3 is CAWTTGTGSFVFQETQYF. The CDR3, as DNA: TGTGCCTGGACTACCGGGACAGGCTCTTTTGTTTTCCAAGAGACCCAGTACTTC.

The CDR3 protein is CASSLSVTEAFF. In nucleotides, the CDR3 is TGTGCCAGCAGCCTTTCGGTCACTGAAGCTTTCTTT. The genes are TRBV11-1 and TRBJ1-1; D ambiguous. Germline values: CDR1 SGHAT, CDR2 FQDESV (reference sequence). Trimming left V 5 bases short and J 4 bases short, with 8 bases between. The CDR3 is made up of 12 amino acids.

This clone occurred once. Germline and junction disagree at one end, which may indicate a read error. V usage is TRBV29-1 and J usage is TRBJ2-2; the D gene is possibly TRBD2 (5 bases). CDR3 length: 14 amino acids. CDR1 and CDR2 from the germline V gene are SQVTM and ANQGSEA. CDR3 sequence (DNA): TGCAGCGTACAATTGACCCGGAACACCGGGAAGCTGTTTTTT. Residues: CSVQLTRNTGKLFF.

This sequence joins TRBV5-6 and TRBJ2-7; a weak D match, TRBD2 (5 bases). Germline CDR1 and CDR2: SGHDT and YYEEEE. V was cut by 1 base and J by 3 bases, with 11 bases left in between. The length of the CDR3 is 14 residues. As DNA, the CDR3 is TGTGCCAGCAGCTTGTTGGCAGCGGACTACGAGCAGTACTTC. Amino acids: CASSLLAADYEQYF.

This clone was recorded once. The chain joins TRBV11-2 to TRBJ1-1, with D unclear. From germline, CDR1 is SGHAT and CDR2 FQNNGV. V lost 4 bases and J 2 bases, leaving 8 bases between the germline ends. This CDR3 region has 13 residues. In DNA, the CDR3 is TGTGCCAGCAGCTCACAACGAAACACTGAAGCTTTCTTT. It codes for CASSSQRNTEAFF.

The chain employs TRBV5-5 and TRBJ1-1, with 7 bases aligning to TRBD1. Germline assignment: CDR1 SGHKS and CDR2 YYEKEE (reference sequence). The CDR3 extends over 14 amino acids. V was clipped by 5 bases and J by 1 base; unmatched bases: 5. CDR3 DNA: TGTGCCAGCAGTTATAGACAGGGGAACACTGAAGCTTTCTTT. Encoded protein: CASSYRQGNTEAFF.

The J gene is TRBJ2-5, the V gene TRBV2, with D possibly being TRBD1 (5 bases). Deletions cut 6 bases from V and 2 bases from J, with 16 bases between. Germline CDR1 and CDR2: SNHLY and FYNNEI. This CDR3 region has 15 residues. For the CDR3, the DNA is TGTGCCAGCAGGTCCCCCCCGGACATGCAAGAGACCCAGTACTTC. Amino acid sequence: CASRSPPDMQETQYF.

The genes are TRBV29-1 and TRBJ2-4, with 8 nucleotides matching TRBD2. In germline, CDR1 is SQVTM, CDR2 ANQGSEA. The J segment lost 6 bases and the V segment lost 6 bases, leaving 7 bases of the junction unmatched. The length of the CDR3 is 13 residues. For the CDR3, the DNA is TGCAGCGTCATCGGGGGGGCCGCAAACATTCAGTACTTC. This codes for CSVIGGAANIQYF.

The genes are TRBV14 and TRBJ2-5, with D perhaps matching TRBD2 (5 bases). This CDR3 contains 15 residues. V was trimmed by 1 base and J by 5 bases, leaving 14 bases between them. Germline loops: CDR1 SGHDN, CDR2 FVKESK. The CDR3 bases are TGTGCCAGCAGCCAAGGTCAAGATCCGGGGGAGACCCAGTACTTC. It encodes CASSQGQDPGETQYF.

This chain joins TRBV7-3 and TRBJ2-7, with D unresolved. CDR1 and CDR2 (germline): SGHTA, FQGTGA. The CDR3 contains 14 residues. V lost 0 bases, J lost 4 bases, and 10 bases lay in between. The CDR3 loop is CASSLTDGVYEQYF. The CDR3 coding sequence is TGTGCCAGCAGCTTAACCGACGGAGTATACGAGCAGTACTTC.

This chain links TRBV5-4 with TRBJ2-3, with a possible D match to TRBD1 (6 bases). This CDR3 region has 14 residues. Germline CDR1 is SGHNT and CDR2 is YYREEE (reference sequence). Trimming took 3 bases from V and 0 from J, leaving 8 bases between them. CDR3 amino acids: CASSWDISTDTQYF. The CDR3 DNA reads as TGTGCCAGCAGCTGGGACATAAGCACAGATACGCAGTATTTT.

The gene calls are TRBV4-1 and TRBJ1-4, with D maybe TRBD1 (6 bases). The CDR3 contains 17 residues. Germline assignment: CDR1 MGHRA and CDR2 YSYEKL. Trimming took off 1 base at V and 1 base at J, with 13 bases between the two ends. The CDR3 DNA reads as TGCGCCAGCAGCCAAGGCCAGGGGAAAGGAACTAATGAAAAACTGTTTTTT. Translation gives CASSQGQGKGTNEKLFF.

The CDR3 region is CASSLTSIYQETQYF. The CDR3 DNA follows: TGTGCCAGCAGTTTGACTAGTATATATCAAGAGACCCAGTACTTC. V usage is TRBV28 and J usage is TRBJ2-5; the D gene is possibly TRBD2 (6 bases). Germline V gene data show CDR1 as MDHEN and CDR2 as SYDVKM. This CDR3 has 15 residues. V dropped 3 bases and J dropped 2 bases, with 13 bases sitting between them.

The chain carries TRBV9 and TRBJ2-1; TRBD2 matches 8 bases. The V gene's germline CDR1 is SGDLS and CDR2 YYNGEE. The CDR3 is made up of 15 amino acids. The V gene end was trimmed by 0 bases and the J gene end by 5 bases; junction bases not matched to a gene: 4. CDR3 in DNA: TGTGCCAGCAGCGTAGGGACTAGCAGTAACAATGAGCAGTTCTTC. This encodes CASSVGTSSNNEQFF.

V gene TRBV5-1 combines with J gene TRBJ2-2, with D unclear. The germline V gene encodes CDR1 SGHRS and CDR2 YFSETQ. Between the trimmed V and J ends, which lost 7 bases and 3 bases, there was a span of 13 bases. The CDR3 length is 14 residues. DNA for the CDR3: TGCGCCAGCCGCAACTTGGCGGACACCGGGGAGCTGTTTTTT. This gives the protein CASRNLADTGELFF.

This clone qualifies as medium-sized. The chain carries TRBV5-1 and TRBJ2-1; 10 bases map to TRBD2. Germline values: CDR1 SGHRS, CDR2 YFSETQ. The CDR3 is 16 amino acids. Trimming took 4 bases from V and 8 from J; bases not matched to a gene: 12. CDR3 in DNA: TGCGCCAGCAGCCAACCTAGCGGGAGTGGCGGGGATGAGCAGTTCTTC. This sequence encodes CASSQPSGSGGDEQFF.

This rearrangement joins TRBV2 to TRBJ2-3; 8 nucleotides agree with TRBD1. The CDR3 runs 14 residues. The V and J ends lost 6 bases and 4 bases, in that order; junction bases with no gene match: 6. Per germline, CDR1 SNHLY and CDR2 FYNNEI. CDR3 amino acids: CASRSQGAADTQYF. CDR3 in DNA: TGTGCCAGCAGATCCCAGGGGGCAGCAGATACGCAGTATTTT.

This chain uses TRBV5-1 with TRBJ2-7, with 7 bases matching TRBD2. The J segment lost 1 base and the V segment lost 2 bases, leaving 3 bases of the junction unmatched. Per the germline V gene, CDR1 is SGHRS and CDR2 is YFSETQ. The CDR3 totals 14 residues. The CDR3 protein is CASSFSSGSYEQYF. CDR3 bases: TGCGCCAGCAGCTTCTCTAGCGGATCCTACGAGCAGTACTTC.